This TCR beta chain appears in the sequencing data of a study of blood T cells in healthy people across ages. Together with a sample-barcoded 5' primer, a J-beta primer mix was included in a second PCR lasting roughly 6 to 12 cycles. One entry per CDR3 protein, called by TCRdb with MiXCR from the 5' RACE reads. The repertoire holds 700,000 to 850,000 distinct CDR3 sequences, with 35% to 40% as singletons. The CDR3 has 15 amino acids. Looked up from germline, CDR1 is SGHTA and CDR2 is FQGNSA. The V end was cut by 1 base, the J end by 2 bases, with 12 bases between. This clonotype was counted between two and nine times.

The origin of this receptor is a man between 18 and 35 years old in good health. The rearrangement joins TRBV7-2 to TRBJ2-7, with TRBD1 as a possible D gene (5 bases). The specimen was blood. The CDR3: CASSLGGRLTYEQYF. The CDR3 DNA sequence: TGTGCCAGCAGCTTAGGGGGCAGACTGACCTACGAGCAGTACTTC.